A selection of T cell receptor beta chains follows, all from one sample in a study of T cell responses to AZD1222 COVID-19 vaccine. TCRdb's table, derived via immunoSEQ multiplex PCR, lists solely in-frame clones and lacks some. Of roughly 100,000 clones in the sample, 88% are singletons; the top ten hold about 9.7%. Material: peripheral blood, obtained on day 0 of AZD1222 vaccination. Receptor source: an adult in good health. Each CDR3 is given with its conserved first and last residue. Fields, in order: D gene, J gene, V gene, clone size, CDR3 protein, CDR3 DNA. A D gene is named only where the DNA matches it firmly. Where a row states a size, it is once, few, many or the class of an expanded clone; other rows omit it.

. | TRBJ2-7 | TRBV19 | . | CASRPGTLREQYF | TGTGCCAGCCGACCCGGGACCCTACGCGAGCAGTACTTC
. | TRBJ1-2 | TRBV7-9 | . | CASSLAAGPYGYTF | TGTGCCAGCAGCTTAGCGGCGGGTCCCTATGGCTACACCTTC
. | TRBJ1-2 | TRBV28 | . | CASSLGDSAGYGYTF | TGTGCCAGCAGTTTGGGGGACTCCGCGGGCTATGGCTACACCTTC
. | TRBJ1-3 | TRBV6-5 | . | CASSYSPGNTIYF | TGTGCCAGCAGTTACTCGCCCGGAAACACCATATATTTT
. | TRBJ1-1 | TRBV7-9 | . | CASSSLVRGGFGLF | TGTGCCAGCAGCTCCCTGGTAAGGGGGGGGTTCGGCCTCTTT
. | TRBJ1-2 | TRBV6-5 | . | CASRGERNGYTF | TGTGCCAGCAGGGGGGAACGGAATGGCTACACCTTC
. | TRBJ2-1 | TRBV28 | . | CASSLSGRTYNEQFF | TGTGCCAGCAGTTTATCAGGGCGAACCTACAATGAGCAGTTCTTC
. | TRBJ2-7 | TRBV5-4 | . | CASSRAPGGGNYEQYF | TGTGCCAGCAGCCGGGCTCCGGGTGGGGGAAACTACGAGCAGTACTTC
. | TRBJ1-1 | TRBV5-1 | . | CASSPVGGNTEAFF | TGCGCCAGCAGCCCTGTCGGGGGGAACACTGAAGCTTTCTTT
TRBD1 | TRBJ2-7 | TRBV6-2/TRBV6-3 | . | CASSWLKGAAYEQYF | TGTGCCAGCAGTTGGCTAAAGGGGGCGGCCTACGAGCAGTACTTC
. | TRBJ2-1 | TRBV3-1/TRBV3-2 | . | CASSQFDSPQVGGTLNEQFF | TGTGCCAGCAGCCAGTTTGACAGCCCCCAGGTCGGAGGGACCCTCAATGAGCAGTTCTTC
TRBD2 | TRBJ2-5 | TRBV11-3 | . | CASSFSTSGAQETQYF | TGTGCCAGCAGCTTTTCGACTAGCGGGGCGCAAGAGACCCAGTACTTC
. | TRBJ1-1 | TRBV6-2/TRBV6-3 | . | CASSSGRNTEAFF | TGTGCCAGCAGTTCTGGGAGGAACACTGAAGCTTTCTTT
TRBD1 | TRBJ1-5 | TRBV28 | . | CASSPGTGVQPQHF | TGTGCCAGCAGCCCCGGGACAGGGGTACAGCCCCAGCATTTT
. | TRBJ1-5 | TRBV2 | . | CASSEARREQPQHF | TGTGCCAGCAGTGAAGCGAGAAGAGAACAGCCCCAGCATTTT
TRBD1 | TRBJ1-2 | TRBV11-2 | . | CASSPGQDYGYTF | TGTGCCAGCAGCCCAGGACAGGACTATGGCTACACCTTC
. | TRBJ2-2 | TRBV30 | . | CAWSVGPDAGELFF | TGTGCCTGGAGTGTTGGACCCGACGCCGGGGAGCTGTTTTTT
. | TRBJ2-1 | TRBV11-1 | once | CASSLRQGYNEQFF | TGTGCCAGCAGCTTAAGACAAGGCTACAATGAGCAGTTCTTC
. | TRBJ2-3 | TRBV27 | . | CASSLSAGGEYTQYF | TGTGCCAGCAGTTTATCGGCCGGGGGCGAATATACGCAGTATTTT
. | TRBJ2-5 | TRBV7-9 | . | CASSSQQGETQYF | TGTGCCAGCAGTTCACAGCAAGGAGAGACCCAGTACTTC
. | TRBJ1-4 | TRBV3-1/TRBV3-2 | . | CASSQAWSGGGKLFF | TGTGCCAGCAGCCAAGCTTGGTCGGGGGGAGGTAAACTGTTTTTT
. | TRBJ2-4 | TRBV5-4 | . | CASSYIGREDIQYF | TGTGCCAGCAGCTATATAGGCAGGGAGGACATTCAGTACTTC
. | TRBJ2-2 | TRBV30 | . | CAWSVQGGMNTGELFF | TGTGCCTGGAGTGTACAGGGCGGGATGAACACCGGGGAGCTGTTTTTT
TRBD2 | TRBJ2-5 | TRBV3-1/TRBV3-2 | . | CASSLRTSGRGEETQYF | TGTGCCAGCAGCCTAAGGACTAGCGGGAGGGGGGAAGAGACCCAGTACTTC
. | TRBJ2-1 | TRBV21-1 | . | CASSILGLAGNEQFF | TGTGCCAGCAGCATCCTGGGACTAGCGGGCAATGAGCAGTTCTTC
TRBD1 | TRBJ2-7 | TRBV15 | few | CATSRDFGTATYEQYF | TGTGCCACCAGCAGAGATTTCGGGACAGCTACTTACGAGCAGTACTTC
TRBD2 | TRBJ2-2 | TRBV7-9 | . | CAGGRDTGELFF | TGCGCGGGGGGCCGGGACACCGGGGAGCTGTTTTTT
. | TRBJ1-5 | TRBV27 | . | CASSLTGSNQPQHF | TGTGCCAGCAGCCTCACAGGGAGCAATCAGCCCCAGCATTTT
. | TRBJ1-5 | TRBV12-3/TRBV12-4 | . | CASSLTQDQPQHF | TGTGCCAGCAGTTTGACCCAGGATCAGCCCCAGCATTTT
TRBD1 | TRBJ1-5 | TRBV18 | . | CATIGPGTGVRPQHF | TGTGCCACCATCGGGCCAGGGACAGGGGTTCGGCCCCAGCATTTT
TRBD2 | TRBJ2-3 | TRBV27 | . | CASSLPSHVGTSGPRTDTQYF | TGTGCCAGCAGTTTACCCTCCCATGTGGGGACTAGCGGGCCCCGCACAGATACGCAGTATTTT
TRBD1 | TRBJ1-3 | TRBV6-5 | . | CASSKTGYGNTIYF | TGTGCCAGCAGTAAGACAGGGTATGGAAACACCATATATTTT
. | TRBJ2-5 | TRBV7-2 | . | CASSFSSARETQYF | TGTGCCAGCAGCTTCAGTTCGGCCCGAGAGACCCAGTACTTC
. | TRBJ2-5 | TRBV7-2 | . | CASSSEGGPQETQYF | TGTGCCAGCAGCTCCGAGGGGGGCCCACAAGAGACCCAGTACTTC
. | TRBJ2-7 | TRBV9 | few | CASSAWTLGDEQYF | TGTGCCAGCAGCGCATGGACTTTGGGAGACGAGCAGTACTTC
. | TRBJ1-3 | TRBV3-1/TRBV3-2 | few | CASSQDGSGGNTIYF | TGTGCCAGCAGCCAAGACGGTTCGGGGGGAAACACCATATATTTT
. | TRBJ1-1 | TRBV10-3 | . | CAIKVDTEAFF | TGTGCCATCAAGGTGGACACTGAAGCTTTCTTT
. | TRBJ2-3 | TRBV7-2 | . | CASSIGGATDTQYF | TGTGCCAGCAGCATAGGGGGGGCTACAGATACGCAGTATTTT
. | TRBJ1-1 | TRBV24-1 | . | CAAIICANTEAFF | TGTGCCGCCATCATCTGTGCGAACACTGAAGCTTTCTTT
TRBD1 | TRBJ1-4 | TRBV19 | . | CASSFGQGRTNEKLFF | TGTGCCAGTAGTTTCGGACAGGGGAGAACTAATGAAAAACTGTTTTTT
TRBD2 | TRBJ2-7 | TRBV5-4 | . | CASSPTSGGSYEQYF | TGTGCCAGCAGCCCGACTAGCGGGGGATCCTACGAGCAGTACTTC
TRBD2 | TRBJ2-1 | TRBV6-5 | . | CASSPGGSYNEQFF | TGTGCCAGCAGTCCCGGGGGGTCCTACAATGAGCAGTTCTTC
TRBD1 | TRBJ2-5 | TRBV5-1 | . | CASSHGTDQETQYF | TGCGCCAGCAGCCATGGGACAGACCAAGAGACCCAGTACTTC
. | TRBJ2-1 | TRBV27 | . | CASSLGFAENEQFF | TGTGCCAGCAGTTTAGGGTTTGCGGAAAATGAGCAGTTCTTC
TRBD1 | TRBJ1-6 | TRBV18 | once | CASSHDRGNSPLHF | TGTGCCAGCTCACACGACAGGGGTAATTCACCCCTCCACTTT